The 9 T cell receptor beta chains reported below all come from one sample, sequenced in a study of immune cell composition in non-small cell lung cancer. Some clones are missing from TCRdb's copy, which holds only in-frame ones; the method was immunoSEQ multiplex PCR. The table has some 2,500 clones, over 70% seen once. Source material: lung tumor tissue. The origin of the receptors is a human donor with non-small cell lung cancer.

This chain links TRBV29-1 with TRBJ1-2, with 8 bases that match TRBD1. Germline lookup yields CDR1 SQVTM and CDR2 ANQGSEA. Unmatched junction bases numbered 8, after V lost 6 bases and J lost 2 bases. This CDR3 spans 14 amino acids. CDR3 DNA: TGCAGCGTATCACAGGGGGTAGAAAACTATGGCTACACCTTC. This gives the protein CSVSQGVENYGYTF.

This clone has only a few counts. This chain's CDR3 is CASSVVLSYEQYF. CDR3 DNA: TGTGCCAGCAGTGTGGTACTATCCTACGAGCAGTACTTC. This chain uses TRBV6-1 with TRBJ2-7; D not resolved. V was cut by 4 bases and J by 1 base, with 8 bases left in between. The germline V gene has CDR1 MNHNS and CDR2 SASEGT. The CDR3 consists of 13 residues.

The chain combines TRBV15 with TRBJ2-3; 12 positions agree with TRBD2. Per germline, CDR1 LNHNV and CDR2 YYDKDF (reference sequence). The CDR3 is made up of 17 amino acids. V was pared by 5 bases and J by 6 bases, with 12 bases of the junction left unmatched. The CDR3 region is CATSLSSGRAVRDTQYF. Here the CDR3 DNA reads TGTGCCACCAGCCTTTCTAGCGGGAGGGCCGTGAGGGATACGCAGTATTTT.

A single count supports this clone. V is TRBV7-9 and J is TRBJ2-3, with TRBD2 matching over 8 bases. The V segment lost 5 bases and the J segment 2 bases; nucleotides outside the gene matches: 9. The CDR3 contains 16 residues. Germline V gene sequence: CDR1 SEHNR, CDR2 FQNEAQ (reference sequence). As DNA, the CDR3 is TGTGCCAGCAGCCCGCGACTAGCGCAACTCACAGATACGCAGTATTTT. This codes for CASSPRLAQLTDTQYF.

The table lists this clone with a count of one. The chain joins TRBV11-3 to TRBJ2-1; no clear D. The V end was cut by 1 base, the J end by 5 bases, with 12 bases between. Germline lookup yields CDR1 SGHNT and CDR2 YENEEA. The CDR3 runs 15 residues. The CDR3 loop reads CASSLAGHEDNEQFF. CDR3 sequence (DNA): TGTGCCAGCAGCTTAGCCGGCCACGAGGACAATGAGCAGTTCTTC.

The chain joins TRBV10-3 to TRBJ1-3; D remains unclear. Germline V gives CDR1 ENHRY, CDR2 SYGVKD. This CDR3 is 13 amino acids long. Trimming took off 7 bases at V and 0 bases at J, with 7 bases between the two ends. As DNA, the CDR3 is TGTGCCATCACCGCAGGCTCTGGAAACACCATATATTTT. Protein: CAITAGSGNTIYF.

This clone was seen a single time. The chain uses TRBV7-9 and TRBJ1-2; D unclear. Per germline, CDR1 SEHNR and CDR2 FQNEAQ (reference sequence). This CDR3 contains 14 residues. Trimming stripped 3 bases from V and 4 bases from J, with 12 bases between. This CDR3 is CASSFQAVGYGYTF. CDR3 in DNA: TGTGCCAGCAGCTTCCAGGCAGTCGGCTATGGCTACACCTTC.

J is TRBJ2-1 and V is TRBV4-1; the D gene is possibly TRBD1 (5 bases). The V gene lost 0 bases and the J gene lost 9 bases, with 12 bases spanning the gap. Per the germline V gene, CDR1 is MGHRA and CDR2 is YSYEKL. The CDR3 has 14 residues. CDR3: CASSQEGALSEQFF. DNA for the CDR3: TGCGCCAGCAGCCAAGAAGGGGCCTTGAGTGAGCAGTTCTTC.

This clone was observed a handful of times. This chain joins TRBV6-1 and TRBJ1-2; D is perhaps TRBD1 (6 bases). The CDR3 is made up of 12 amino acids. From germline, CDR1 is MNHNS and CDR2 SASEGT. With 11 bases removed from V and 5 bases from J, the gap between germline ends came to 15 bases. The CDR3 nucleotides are TGTGCCGGGGGCAGGGGAGATTATGGCTACACCTTC. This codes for CAGGRGDYGYTF.